Listed here is a single T cell receptor (beta chain). Source study methods: Nucleated cell counts were estimated from reference gene primer amplification. The assay was immunoSEQ multiplex PCR, and TCRdb's table has in-frame clones only and misses some. Clone size and V and J calls were adopted from that table, with D and trimming inferred from the DNA. The sample holds approximately 170,000 clones, approximately 85% seen once. Germline CDR1 SGHDT, CDR2 YYEEEE. The CDR3 has 14 residues. The ends were cut back, 0 bases at V and 1 base at J, with 7 bases in the middle. The data are from a study of blood T cell repertoires in COVID-19. Study summary: There were acute and convalescent COVID-19 samples, and they came from the United States, Italy and Spain. The cDNA or gDNA used as material had been derived from T cells, B-cell-depleted T cells, or PBMCs.

Followed longitudinally, the Seattle patients had been enrolled during active infection. This receptor was taken from an elderly woman with COVID-19, enrolled during active disease. The chain recombines TRBV5-6 with TRBJ1-1, with D maybe TRBD1 (5 bases). The sequenced sample was peripheral blood. The CDR3: CASSLEGPNTEAFF. The CDR3 DNA reads as TGTGCCAGCAGCTTGGAGGGGCCGAACACTGAAGCTTTCTTT.